The TCR beta chain described here comes from a study of blood T cell repertoires in COVID-19. This CDR3 region has 14 residues. From germline, CDR1 is SGHDT and CDR2 YYEEEE. The germline V and J ends were trimmed by 1 base and 3 bases, with 8 bases remaining between them. Sequencing used immunoSEQ multiplex PCR; TCRdb keeps in-frame clones, though not all of them. The data contain roughly 330,000 clones, over 75% of them seen just once; the ten biggest clones take up over 4%. This receptor was taken from a woman in her thirties who had recovered from COVID-19. The specimen was PBMCs or T cells enriched from blood (not recorded which). V usage is TRBV5-6 and J usage is TRBJ2-1; tentatively, D is TRBD2 (6 bases). As DNA, the CDR3 is TGTGCCAGCAGCTTGCGGGGGTACTACAATGAGCAGTTCTTC. Translation: CASSLRGYYNEQFF.